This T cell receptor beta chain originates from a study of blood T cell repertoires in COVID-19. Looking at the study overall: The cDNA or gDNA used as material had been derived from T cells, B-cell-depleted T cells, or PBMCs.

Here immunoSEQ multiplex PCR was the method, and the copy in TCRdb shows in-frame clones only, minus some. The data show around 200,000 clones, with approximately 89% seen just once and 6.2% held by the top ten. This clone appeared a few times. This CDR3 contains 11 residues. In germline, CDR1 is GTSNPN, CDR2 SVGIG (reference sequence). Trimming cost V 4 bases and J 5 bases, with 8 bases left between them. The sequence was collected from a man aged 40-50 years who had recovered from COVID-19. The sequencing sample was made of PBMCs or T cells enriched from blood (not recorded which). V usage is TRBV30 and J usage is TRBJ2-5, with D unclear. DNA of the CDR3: TGTGCCTGGACCCTCTCCGAGACCCAGTACTTC. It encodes CAWTLSETQYF.